This TCR beta chain originates from a study of T cells in Graves' hyperthyroidism and ophthalmopathy. Amplified regions were TCR beta CDR3 sequences from RNA transcripts. Carried out on the TCR CDR3, a first-round RT-PCR used the HTBI primer set. TCRdb reanalysed the multiplex PCR reads using MiXCR and keeps one entry per CDR3 protein. The repertoire has 350,000 or so distinct CDR3 sequences, about a sixth of them found once; the top ten carry 15% to 18%. In this sample, this clonotype turned up a few times. The germline V gene has CDR1 GTSNPN and CDR2 SVGIG (reference sequence). The CDR3 spans 15 residues. Trimming stripped 3 bases from V and 4 bases from J, with 18 bases between.

The TCR comes from a woman aged 40 to 50 with Graves' ophthalmopathy. V is TRBV30 and J is TRBJ1-2; a possible D gene is TRBD1 (5 bases). Material for sequencing was blood. The CDR3 nucleotides read TGTGCCTGGAGGCCTCGAGGGGTGGTCTCCTATGGCTACACCTTC. Translation: CAWRPRGVVSYGYTF. The full variable domain, completed using reference TRBV30 and TRBJ1-2, is SQTIHQWPATLVQPVGSPLSLECTVEGTSNPNLYWYRQAAGRGLQLLFYSVGIGQISSEVPQNLSASRPQDRQFILSSKKLLLSDSGFYLCAWRPRGVVSYGYTFGSGTRLTVV.